This entry lists 24 T cell receptor beta chains sequenced from one sample in a study of beta chain features in type 1 diabetes. TCRB transcripts that were expressed got sequenced, as all of the isolated RNA had been reverse transcribed. Clones were sequenced by immunoSEQ multiplex PCR, and TCRdb holds only the in-frame ones, with some missing. Seen here are hundreds of thousands of clones, roughly two thirds observed once, and the top ten hold about 0.05%. The specimen was naive CD4+ T cells from blood. These receptors were collected from a man aged 25 to 40 in good health.

The V gene is TRBV25-1, the J gene TRBJ1-6; 8 positions agree with TRBD1. Germline V gives CDR1 MGHDK, CDR2 SYGVNS. The CDR3 spans 14 residues. The trim removed 5 bases at V and 7 bases at J, leaving 4 bases unmatched. The CDR3 loop is CASSPGQGNSPLHF. In DNA, the CDR3 is TGTGCCAGCAGTCCAGGACAGGGAAATTCACCCCTCCACTTT.

This clone was seen a few times. The chain is built from TRBV29-1 and TRBJ2-7; D perhaps matches TRBD2 (6 bases). Trimming shortened V by 4 bases and J by 2 bases, and 12 bases separated the two germline ends. There are 13 residues in the CDR3. Germline CDR1 and CDR2: SQVTM and ANQGSEA. The CDR3 DNA sequence: TGCAGCGTTGGAACCGGGAGCGCCTACGAGCAGTACTTC. Its protein product is CSVGTGSAYEQYF.

This clone was detected only a few times. The V call is TRBV25-1, the J call TRBJ2-6; 7 positions match TRBD2. J was trimmed by 0 bases and V by 6 bases; bases with no gene match: 5. CDR1 and CDR2 from the germline V gene are MGHDK and SYGVNS. The CDR3 consists of 16 residues. The CDR3 region is CASSRGEGSGANVLTF. DNA of the CDR3: TGTGCCAGCAGCCGGGGGGAAGGCTCTGGGGCCAACGTCCTGACTTTC.

The chain combines TRBV25-1 with TRBJ2-7; 11 bases fit TRBD2. Germline CDR1 MGHDK, CDR2 SYGVNS. CDR3 size: 14 residues. Trimming removed 5 bases from V and 2 bases from J; junction bases left unmatched: 2. This chain's CDR3 is CASSRTSGPYEQYF. The CDR3 coding sequence is TGTGCCAGCAGTAGGACTAGCGGGCCCTACGAGCAGTACTTC.

DNA for the CDR3: TGCGCCAGCAGGGATAGTGAGATGGAGACCCAGTACTTC. It is translated as CASRDSEMETQYF. The chain joins TRBV5-1 to TRBJ2-5; D not certain. Trimming pared 5 bases from V and 5 bases from J, leaving 13 bases between. CDR1 SGHRS and CDR2 YFSETQ come from the germline V gene. The CDR3 is 13 residues long.

V and J are TRBV5-1 and TRBJ2-5; 7 nucleotides line up with TRBD1. The trim removed 4 bases at V and 5 bases at J, leaving 11 bases unmatched. This CDR3 is 15 amino acids long. Germline V CDR1 and CDR2: SGHRS, YFSETQ. CDR3 region: CASSLTGQSRETQYF. CDR3 bases: TGCGCCAGCAGCCTGACGGGACAGTCCCGGGAGACCCAGTACTTC.

This clone has a handful of counts. V and J are TRBV29-1 and TRBJ2-2, with 8 bases fitting TRBD2. This CDR3 comprises 15 residues. V lost 7 bases, J lost 7 bases, and 14 bases stayed unmatched. Germline CDR1 and CDR2: SQVTM and ANQGSEA. This CDR3 is CSASTGLGVSGELFF. The CDR3 coding sequence is TGCAGCGCCTCAACGGGACTAGGAGTCAGCGGGGAGCTGTTTTTT.

The chain recombines TRBV27 with TRBJ2-7; tentatively, D is TRBD1 or TRBD2 (5 bases each). CDR1 is MNHEY and CDR2 is SMNVEV in the germline V gene (reference sequence). The germline V and J ends were trimmed by 0 bases and 4 bases, with 13 bases remaining between them. The CDR3 is 15 residues long. In DNA form, the CDR3 reads TGTGCCAGCAGTTTATCGAGGGGTGCCTCGTACGAGCAGTACTTC. Translation: CASSLSRGASYEQYF.

This chain joins TRBV7-9 and TRBJ2-3, with D possibly TRBD2 on 6 matching bases. The CDR3 runs 14 residues. Germline-derived CDR1 and CDR2 are SEHNR and FQNEAQ (reference sequence). Between the trimmed V and J ends, which lost 6 bases and 6 bases, there was a span of 16 bases. In nucleotides, the CDR3 is TGTGCCAGCAGGTCCCAATGGGACTCCGATACGCAGTATTTT. Protein sequence: CASRSQWDSDTQYF.

In this sample, this clone turned up once. The rearrangement links TRBV29-1 to TRBJ1-1; D not resolved. CDR1 and CDR2 from the germline V gene are SQVTM and ANQGSEA. Trimming took off 4 bases at V and 6 bases at J, with 9 bases between the two ends. This CDR3 region has 11 residues. The CDR3 sequence: CSVGWPAEAFF. The CDR3 DNA reads TGCAGCGTTGGATGGCCAGCTGAAGCTTTCTTT.

J is TRBJ2-5 and V is TRBV30, with D maybe TRBD1 (6 bases). Trimming removed 2 bases at V and 5 bases at J, with 9 bases between. Germline V lookup: CDR1 GTSNPN, CDR2 SVGIG (reference sequence). This CDR3 has 12 amino acids. CDR3 DNA: TGTGCCTGGAGTCAGGGGTGGGAGACCCAGTACTTC. This encodes CAWSQGWETQYF.

The chain has TRBV30 and TRBJ2-7; a weak D match, TRBD1 (6 bases). The V end lost 4 bases, the J end lost 3 bases, and 16 bases lay between the germline ends. The length of the CDR3 is 14 residues. Germline V gives CDR1 GTSNPN, CDR2 SVGIG (reference sequence). The CDR3 spells CAWKYGTNNYEQYF. The CDR3 DNA reads TGTGCCTGGAAGTACGGGACAAATAACTACGAGCAGTACTTC.

The rearrangement links TRBV30 to TRBJ1-1; D is ambiguous. CDR1 GTSNPN and CDR2 SVGIG come from the germline V gene (reference sequence). Trimming cost V 3 bases and J 3 bases, with 11 bases left between them. The CDR3 loop spans 13 amino acids. CDR3 region: CAWSPRSYTEAFF. The DNA of the CDR3 is TGTGCCTGGAGCCCCCGCAGCTACACTGAAGCTTTCTTT. Using reference TRBV30 and TRBJ1-1 for the parts outside the CDR3, the full variable domain is SQTIHQWPATLVQPVGSPLSLECTVEGTSNPNLYWYRQAAGRGLQLLFYSVGIGQISSEVPQNLSASRPQDRQFILSSKKLLLSDSGFYLCAWSPRSYTEAFFGQGTRLTVV.

The V gene is TRBV11-2, the J gene TRBJ2-2; weak D call: TRBD2 (5 bases). The length of the CDR3 is 18 residues. Trimming left V 1 base short and J 4 bases short, with 19 bases between. In germline, CDR1 is SGHAT, CDR2 FQNNGV. As DNA, the CDR3 is TGTGCCAGCAGCTTAGTATTAGTGCTTCGAGGGAGCACCGGGGAGCTGTTTTTT. Amino acids: CASSLVLVLRGSTGELFF.

The V call is TRBV9, the J call TRBJ2-2, with D perhaps TRBD1 (6 bases). The V end lost 1 base, the J end lost 5 bases, and 12 bases lay between the germline ends. This CDR3 spans 15 amino acids. Germline-derived CDR1 and CDR2 are SGDLS and YYNGEE. CDR3 sequence reads: CASSVSRGWTGELFF. CDR3 bases: TGTGCCAGCAGCGTATCCAGGGGATGGACCGGGGAGCTGTTTTTT.

There are a few counts of this clone. The chain employs TRBV30 and TRBJ2-1; 8 positions agree with TRBD1. J gave up 4 bases and V 2 bases, and 4 bases lay outside the gene matches. Germline CDR1 reads GTSNPN; CDR2 reads SVGIG (reference sequence). There are 14 residues in the CDR3. The CDR3 loop reads CAWSRGQEYNEQFF. In nucleotides, the CDR3 is TGTGCCTGGAGTAGGGGACAGGAGTACAATGAGCAGTTCTTC.

This chain uses TRBV2 with TRBJ2-2, with D tentatively TRBD2 (6 bases). In germline, CDR1 is SNHLY, CDR2 FYNNEI. Trimming shortened V by 0 bases and J by 0 bases, and 14 bases separated the two germline ends. The CDR3 is 18 residues long. The chain's CDR3 is CASSEAGAGRSNTGELFF. CDR3 nucleotide sequence: TGTGCCAGCAGTGAAGCAGGAGCGGGTCGATCGAACACCGGGGAGCTGTTTTTT. The variable domain in full, with the rest retrieved from reference TRBV2 and TRBJ2-2, is EPEVTQTPSHQVTQMGQEVILRCVPISNHLYFYWYRQILGQKVEFLVSFYNNEISEKSEIFDDQFSVERPDGSNFTLKIRSTKLEDSAMYFCASSEAGAGRSNTGELFFGEGSRLTVL.

Concerning this clone: At one of its ends the junction is not consistent with the germline gene, which may arise from a read error. This chain joins TRBV30 and TRBJ1-2; D uncertain. The CDR3 runs 11 residues. Germline CDR1 and CDR2: GTSNPN and SVGIG (reference sequence). The CDR3 coding sequence is TGTGCCTGGAGTGTGATCTATCCTCGCGCCTTC. Encoded protein: CAWSVIYPRAF.

There are a few counts of this clone. The chain recombines TRBV7-2 with TRBJ2-1; 10 nucleotides match TRBD2. CDR1 SGHTA and CDR2 FQGNSA come from the germline V gene. The CDR3 spans 18 residues. After removal of 5 bases from V and 7 bases from J, the junction contained 17 bases not matched to a gene. The CDR3: CASSPTGVASGRGNEQFF. The CDR3 coding sequence is TGTGCCAGCAGCCCTACAGGGGTGGCTAGCGGGAGAGGGAATGAGCAGTTCTTC. Complete variable domain (other parts from reference TRBV7-2 and TRBJ2-1): GAGVSQSPSNKVTEKGKDVELRCDPISGHTALYWYRQSLGQGLEFLIYFQGNSAPDKSGLPSDRFSAERTGGSVSTLTIQRTQQEDSAVYLCASSPTGVASGRGNEQFFGPGTRLTVL.

The gene calls are TRBV25-1 and TRBJ2-7; D is possibly TRBD2 (5 bases). Germline-derived CDR1 and CDR2 are MGHDK and SYGVNS. Trimming stripped 5 bases from V and 4 bases from J, with 15 bases between. The CDR3 has 14 residues. Written as DNA, the CDR3 is TGTGCCAGCAGTCCTCGGGCAGGACTTTACGAGCAGTACTTC. This sequence encodes CASSPRAGLYEQYF.

This clone has a single count. This chain joins TRBV29-1 and TRBJ2-3; 10 nucleotides align to TRBD1. The CDR3 is 14 residues long. V shed 2 bases, J shed 3 bases, and the junction held 2 bases outside the gene matches. Germline CDR1 is SQVTM and CDR2 is ANQGSEA. In DNA form, the CDR3 reads TGCAGCGTTGAACGGACAGGGGGGACAGATACGCAGTATTTT. This translates into CSVERTGGTDTQYF.

This rearrangement joins TRBV18 to TRBJ2-7; TRBD1 matches 9 bases. From germline, CDR1 is KGHSH and CDR2 LQKENI. This CDR3 region has 15 residues. V was pared by 6 bases and J by 6 bases, with 12 bases of the junction left unmatched. The DNA of the CDR3 is TGTGCCAGCTCTCTTCCGGACAGGGGAGGACTCGAGCAGTACTTC. This sequence encodes CASSLPDRGGLEQYF.

The rearrangement links TRBV18 to TRBJ2-3; D not certain. With 0 bases removed from V and 4 bases from J, the gap between germline ends came to 8 bases. The CDR3 extends over 14 amino acids. Germline CDR1 and CDR2: KGHSH and LQKENI. CDR3: CASSPPMESDTQYF. For the CDR3, the DNA is TGTGCCAGCTCACCACCGATGGAGTCAGATACGCAGTATTTT.

The chain employs TRBV19 and TRBJ2-7, with 10 bases that match TRBD2. CDR1 is LNHDA and CDR2 is SQIVND in the germline V gene (reference sequence). The V and J ends lost 5 bases and 3 bases, in that order; junction bases with no gene match: 1. The CDR3 extends over 13 amino acids. The CDR3: CASSRTSGYEQYF. The DNA of the CDR3 is TGTGCCAGTAGTCGGACTAGCGGCTACGAGCAGTACTTC.